This passage covers 32 T cell receptor beta chains from one sample sequenced in a study of control samples from healthy donors and cancer patients. This table comes from immunoSEQ multiplex PCR, and its TCRdb copy is limited to in-frame clones, with some not included. The sample lists approximately 140,000 clones, 93% seen once, with roughly 5.7% in the top ten. Sequenced material: blood. These receptors were obtained from a man in his late teens or twenties in good health.

This clone was detected once. The chain joins TRBV28 to TRBJ2-2; D uncertain. V shed 4 bases and J shed 2 bases, with 20 bases lying between them. The CDR3 loop spans 18 amino acids. Per the germline V gene, CDR1 is MDHEN and CDR2 is SYDVKM. The CDR3 is CASSSPPGRATNTGELFF. In DNA form, the CDR3 reads TGTGCCAGCAGTTCACCTCCCGGAAGGGCTACTAACACCGGGGAGCTGTTTTTT. The complete variable domain, with remaining parts taken from reference TRBV28 and TRBJ2-2, reads DVKVTQSSRYLVKRTGEKVFLECVQDMDHENMFWYRQDPGLGLRLIYFSYDVKMKEKGDIPEGYSVSREKKERFSLILESASTNQTSMYLCASSSPPGRATNTGELFFGEGSRLTVL.

This clone has only one observation. The gene calls are TRBV7-9 and TRBJ1-5, with 7 positions matching TRBD1. V shed 4 bases and J 2 bases; nucleotides not matched to a gene: 8. Per germline, CDR1 SEHNR and CDR2 FQNEAQ (reference sequence). CDR3 length: 16 residues. CDR3 sequence reads: CASSSLTGLGNQPQHF. The CDR3, as DNA: TGTGCCAGCAGCTCCCTGACAGGGCTGGGCAATCAGCCCCAGCATTTT.

The chain uses TRBV9 and TRBJ1-6, with a weak D call TRBD1 (6 bases). The ends were cut back, 4 bases at V and 0 bases at J, with 17 bases in the middle. The CDR3 is 18 amino acids. Looked up from germline, CDR1 is SGDLS and CDR2 is YYNGEE. The CDR3 DNA follows: TGTGCCAGCAGCCTAGCTTCGGAAGGGGGCTCCTATAATTCACCCCTCCACTTT. Translating gives CASSLASEGGSYNSPLHF.

This chain connects TRBV7-2 to TRBJ2-3, with 8 nucleotides matching TRBD2. The CDR3 is 15 amino acids. Germline loops: CDR1 SGHTA, CDR2 FQGNSA. Trimming took 7 bases from V and 3 from J; bases not matched to a gene: 9. DNA for the CDR3: TGTGCCAGCACCCAGCGGGGGTCATGGACAGATACGCAGTATTTT. This encodes CASTQRGSWTDTQYF.

This chain links TRBV6-1 with TRBJ2-1; TRBD2 matches at 9 bases. CDR1 is MNHNS, CDR2 SASEGT, per germline. This CDR3 contains 18 residues. With V trimmed by 4 bases and J by 0 bases, 10 bases remained unmatched. The CDR3 DNA follows: TGTGCCAGCAGTGGCCGCGGGAGGGTGGGGAGCTCCTACAATGAGCAGTTCTTC. It specifies CASSGRGRVGSSYNEQFF.

J is TRBJ1-1 and V is TRBV5-1; TRBD1 matches at 7 bases. This CDR3 contains 13 residues. Losses at the gene ends were 5 bases for V and 6 bases for J; bases not matched to a gene: 7. CDR1 and CDR2 from the germline V gene are SGHRS and YFSETQ. The CDR3 DNA reads TGCGCCAGCAGTTTGACAGGGTACGCTGAAGCTTTCTTT. Its protein is CASSLTGYAEAFF.

The chain combines TRBV5-6 with TRBJ1-2; the match to TRBD1 covers 7 bases. Trimming at V came to 2 bases and at J to 4 bases, leaving 8 bases not matched to a gene. This CDR3 region has 15 residues. Germline V gene lookup returns CDR1 SGHDT and CDR2 YYEEEE. The CDR3 loop reads CASSFRDRPIYGYTF. CDR3 coding DNA: TGTGCCAGCAGCTTTAGGGACAGACCCATCTATGGCTACACCTTC.

This clone was picked up one time. V and J are TRBV2 and TRBJ1-5, with D possibly matching TRBD1 (5 bases). The CDR3 totals 14 residues. Germline V gene lookup returns CDR1 SNHLY and CDR2 FYNNEI. With 5 bases removed from V and 0 bases from J, the gap between germline ends came to 8 bases. The CDR3 DNA sequence: TGTGCCAGCAGTCTCGACAGTAGCAATCAGCCCCAGCATTTT. This sequence encodes CASSLDSSNQPQHF.

This chain joins TRBV27 and TRBJ1-1; D is unresolved. This CDR3 is 11 amino acids long. Germline loops: CDR1 MNHEY, CDR2 SMNVEV (reference sequence). V was cut by 7 bases and J by 12 bases, with 15 bases left in between. CDR3: CASTGPSGPFF. The CDR3 DNA sequence: TGTGCCAGCACTGGCCCTTCGGGCCCTTTCTTT.

CDR3 nucleotides: TGTGCCAGCAGCTTAAAAGGGCCTGGCGGGGAGCTGTTTTTT. It specifies CASSLKGPGGELFF. This sequence joins TRBV11-3 and TRBJ2-2; D is ambiguous. V lost 2 bases, J lost 7 bases, and 11 bases lay in between. Looked up from germline, CDR1 is SGHNT and CDR2 is YENEEA. This CDR3 has 14 residues.

V is TRBV6-2 or TRBV6-3 and J is TRBJ1-2, with 8 positions matching TRBD1. V shed 5 bases and J 7 bases; nucleotides not matched to a gene: 9. The CDR3 runs to 14 residues. Germline values: CDR1 MNHEY, CDR2 SVGEGT. The CDR3 sequence is CASSTTTGGAGYTF. In DNA form, the CDR3 reads TGTGCCAGCAGTACCACCACAGGGGGAGCTGGCTACACCTTC.

The rearrangement links TRBV19 to TRBJ2-1; possible D gene TRBD2, 6 bases. Trimming shortened V by 6 bases and J by 4 bases, and 13 bases separated the two germline ends. The CDR3 totals 14 residues. The germline gives CDR1 LNHDA, CDR2 SQIVND (reference sequence). The CDR3 protein is CASSHGGRYNEQFF. In DNA, the CDR3 is TGTGCCAGTAGCCACGGGGGAAGGTACAATGAGCAGTTCTTC.

As DNA, the CDR3 is TGTGCCAGCAGCTTAGATCGGGGATCTGAAGCTTTCTTT. Translating it yields CASSLDRGSEAFF. The chain has TRBV11-2 and TRBJ1-1; no clear D. Germline values: CDR1 SGHAT, CDR2 FQNNGV. There are 13 residues in the CDR3. Deletions cut 0 bases from V and 6 bases from J, with 8 bases between.

The rearrangement links TRBV28 to TRBJ2-7; D possibly uses TRBD1 or TRBD2 (6 bases each). The CDR3 covers 15 residues. Germline assignment: CDR1 MDHEN and CDR2 SYDVKM. V lost 7 bases and J lost 1, with 17 bases in between. CDR3 residues: CASTYDRRGSYEQYF. For the CDR3, the DNA is TGTGCCAGCACCTATGACAGGAGGGGGTCCTACGAGCAGTACTTC.

The chain links TRBV28 to TRBJ1-4, with D perhaps TRBD1 (5 bases). The CDR3 runs 15 residues. V lost 4 bases and J lost 7, with 16 bases in between. Germline CDR1 is MDHEN and CDR2 is SYDVKM. The CDR3: CASSSVPGRGEKLFF. DNA of the CDR3: TGTGCCAGCAGTTCAGTTCCGGGACGAGGTGAAAAACTGTTTTTT.

The gene calls are TRBV18 and TRBJ1-6; D is perhaps TRBD1 (6 bases). Trimming pared 4 bases from V and 8 bases from J, leaving 18 bases between. Germline CDR1 KGHSH, CDR2 LQKENI. CDR3 length: 16 residues. The CDR3 coding sequence is TGTGCCAGCTCACTCGGGATGGGGGCTGGAGATTCACCCCTCCACTTT. As protein: CASSLGMGAGDSPLHF.

CDR3 in amino acids: CASSPQLFYEQYF. The CDR3 DNA reads as TGTGCCAGCAGCCCCCAGCTATTCTACGAGCAGTACTTC. The chain recombines TRBV6-5 with TRBJ2-7, with D unclear. Trimming left V 6 bases short and J 3 bases short, with 12 bases between. The CDR3 loop spans 13 amino acids. Germline loops: CDR1 MNHEY, CDR2 SVGAGI.

The chain couples TRBV3-1 (or the pseudogene TRBV3-2) to TRBJ2-3, with D tentatively TRBD2 (5 bases). V shed 0 bases and J shed 9 bases, with 13 bases lying between them. The CDR3 extends over 14 amino acids. CDR1 and CDR2 (germline): LGHDT, YNNKEL (reference sequence). CDR3 region: CASSQDQERGTQYF. The CDR3 DNA reads TGTGCCAGCAGCCAAGATCAGGAAAGAGGGACGCAGTATTTT.

This chain uses TRBV28 with TRBJ2-5; 8 bases match TRBD1. The germline V gene has CDR1 MDHEN and CDR2 SYDVKM. This CDR3 is 13 amino acids long. The V segment lost 3 bases and the J segment 5 bases; nucleotides outside the gene matches: 2. As DNA, the CDR3 is TGTGCCAGCAGTTTCCAGGGGGCCGAGACCCAGTACTTC. Protein sequence: CASSFQGAETQYF.

The V gene is TRBV5-6, the J gene TRBJ1-6, with D possibly matching TRBD1 (5 bases). V gave up 2 bases and J gave up 10 bases, with 13 bases separating them. Germline CDR1 SGHDT, CDR2 YYEEEE. The CDR3 sequence is 14 residues long. Here the CDR3 DNA reads TGTGCCAGCAGCTTAGGGCAGGGAAGATCACCCCTCCACTTT. Translating gives CASSLGQGRSPLHF.

The chain recombines TRBV19 with TRBJ2-1, with a weak D call TRBD2 (5 bases). Between the trimmed V and J ends, which lost 5 bases and 5 bases, there was a span of 19 bases. The CDR3 totals 16 residues. The germline V gene has CDR1 LNHDA and CDR2 SQIVND (reference sequence). CDR3 in DNA: TGTGCCAGTAGTTACCGCCCAGCGGAAGGTAACAATGAGCAGTTCTTC. This encodes CASSYRPAEGNNEQFF. Full variable domain (missing parts from reference TRBV19 and TRBJ2-1): DGGITQSPKYLFRKEGQNVTLSCEQNLNHDAMYWYRQDPGQGLRLIYYSQIVNDFQKGDIAEGYSVSREKKESFPLTVTSAQKNPTAFYLCASSYRPAEGNNEQFFGPGTRLTVL.

This clone was seen only once. The gene calls are TRBV9 and TRBJ2-1; possibly TRBD2 for D (6 bases). The CDR3 runs 13 residues. With 4 bases removed from V and 4 bases from J, the gap between germline ends came to 9 bases. Looked up from germline, CDR1 is SGDLS and CDR2 is YYNGEE. The CDR3 DNA reads TGTGCCAGCAGCATGACTAGTTACAATGAGCAGTTCTTC. Its translation: CASSMTSYNEQFF.

The chain recombines TRBV7-2 with TRBJ2-7, with D perhaps given as TRBD1 or TRBD2 (6 bases each). CDR3 length: 12 amino acids. The V end was cut by 4 bases, the J end by 6 bases, with 10 bases between. The germline gives CDR1 SGHTA, CDR2 FQGNSA. Written as DNA, the CDR3 is TGTGCCAGCAGCTCCAGGGGAGGCGAGCAGTACTTC. It encodes CASSSRGGEQYF.

V gene TRBV2 combines with J gene TRBJ2-1, with 10 bases that match TRBD2. The V gene end was trimmed by 3 bases and the J gene end by 9 bases; junction bases not matched to a gene: 5. Per the germline V gene, CDR1 is SNHLY and CDR2 is FYNNEI. The CDR3 runs to 14 residues. CDR3 region: CASSEASGGSEQFF. CDR3 nucleotides: TGTGCCAGCAGTGAGGCTAGCGGGGGTAGTGAGCAGTTCTTC.

This clone was observed once. The V and J genes are TRBV6-1 and TRBJ1-6, with D perhaps matching TRBD1 (6 bases). CDR3 length equals 14 residues. Between the trimmed V and J ends, which lost 3 bases and 11 bases, there was a span of 14 bases. Germline V CDR1 and CDR2: MNHNS, SASEGT. The CDR3 region has the DNA TGTGCCAGCAGTGAGGCGGGGGGCGATACACCCCTCCACTTT. Translated: CASSEAGGDTPLHF.

The chain combines TRBV27 with TRBJ1-5; D gene uncertain. This CDR3 is 16 amino acids long. Per the germline V gene, CDR1 is MNHEY and CDR2 is SMNVEV (reference sequence). Trimming left V 5 bases short and J 1 base short, with 15 bases between. CDR3 in DNA: TGTGCCAGCAGTCCGACCCAGGCCCGAAGCAATCAGCCCCAGCATTTT. Protein: CASSPTQARSNQPQHF.

The chain recombines TRBV5-6 with TRBJ2-7, with TRBD1 matching 10 bases. After removal of 1 base from V and 4 bases from J, the junction contained 5 bases not matched to a gene. CDR3 length: 15 amino acids. Per the germline V gene, CDR1 is SGHDT and CDR2 is YYEEEE. The CDR3 coding sequence is TGTGCCAGCAGCTTGTATGGACAGGGGGTGTACGAGCAGTACTTC. It is translated as CASSLYGQGVYEQYF.

This sequence joins TRBV28 and TRBJ2-1; 9 bases are shared with TRBD1. The CDR3 consists of 12 residues. CDR1 is MDHEN and CDR2 is SYDVKM in the germline V gene. The trim removed 2 bases at V and 12 bases at J, leaving 2 bases unmatched. Here the CDR3 DNA reads TGTGCCAGCAGTTTAGGGGACAGGGTGCAGTTCTTC. This sequence encodes CASSLGDRVQFF.

The CDR3: CAWSVSSKAYF. Written as DNA, the CDR3 is TGTGCCTGGAGTGTGAGTAGCAAGGCATATTTT. The genes are TRBV30 and TRBJ1-3, with D unresolved. V dropped 0 bases and J dropped 15 bases, with 12 bases sitting between them. Germline CDR1 reads GTSNPN; CDR2 reads SVGIG (reference sequence). This CDR3 spans 11 amino acids.

The rearrangement joins TRBV6-1 to TRBJ2-1; unclear D gene. CDR3 length: 16 amino acids. With 4 bases removed from V and 0 bases from J, the gap between germline ends came to 13 bases. Germline CDR1 reads MNHNS; CDR2 reads SASEGT. This CDR3 is CASSARWQSSYNEQFF. CDR3 sequence (DNA): TGTGCCAGCAGTGCTCGGTGGCAAAGCTCCTACAATGAGCAGTTCTTC.

The V call is TRBV7-2, the J call TRBJ1-5, with D hard to call. The CDR3 extends over 13 amino acids. CDR1 is SGHTA and CDR2 is FQGNSA in the germline V gene. V dropped 1 base and J dropped 4 bases, with 5 bases sitting between them. CDR3 loop: CASSLVGNQPQHF. The CDR3 DNA sequence: TGTGCCAGCAGCTTAGTGGGTAATCAGCCCCAGCATTTT.

This clone was counted a few times. V gene TRBV3-1 (or the pseudogene TRBV3-2) combines with J gene TRBJ1-5, with 7 bases lining up with TRBD1. Losses at the gene ends were 6 bases for V and 0 bases for J; bases not matched to a gene: 8. Germline CDR1 and CDR2: LGHDT and YNNKEL (reference sequence). This CDR3 comprises 16 residues. CDR3 protein: CASSRTGAGSNQPQHF. The CDR3 DNA reads as TGTGCCAGCAGTCGAACAGGGGCAGGTAGCAATCAGCCCCAGCATTTT.